This T cell receptor beta chain derives from a study of breast tumors, draining lymph nodes, adjacent tissues. TCRdb analysed the multiplex PCR reads with MiXCR anew, one entry per CDR3 protein. The sample yields 20,000 to 30,000 distinct CDR3 sequences, approximately 23% seen once. The CDR3 consists of 16 residues. The V gene's germline CDR1 is SNHLY and CDR2 FYNNEI. In its sample, this clonotype was seen a few times. The antigen remains undetermined. This may arise from a read error, as a much more abundant clone is one base away. Study conclusions and caveats: Luminal-like breast cancer showed significantly greater tumor-nontumor repertoire similarity than basal-like breast cancer did. Tumor TCR diversity was below lymph nodes but above nontumor tissue. Most tumor T cells seemingly derive from lymph node, then expand in tumor.

This TCR came from a female donor with breast cancer. Some clones in this sample may be carry-over from other donors' samples. The sample comprised breast tumor tissue. V usage is TRBV2 and J usage is TRBJ1-2; 7 bases are shared with TRBD1. CDR3 nucleotide sequence: TGTGCCATCCTCGACAGGGATGATGAGGTGTACTATGGCTACGCCTTC. Amino acids: CAILDRDDEVYYGYAF. Supplemented by reference TRBV2 and TRBJ1-2, the full variable domain reads EPEVTQTPSHQVTQMGQEVILRCVPISNHLYFYWYRQILGQKVEFLVSFYNNEISEKSEIFDDQFSVERPDGSNFTLKIRSTKLEDSAMYFCAILDRDDEVYYGYAFGSGTRLTVV.